This record covers a single T cell receptor beta chain. The protocol was immunoSEQ multiplex PCR, while the TCRdb copy is restricted to in-frame clones and leaves out a portion. The sample lists approximately 94,000 clones; about 90% were seen once. This specimen comes from a study of blood T cell repertoires in COVID-19. Study context: Specimens from acute and convalescent COVID-19 originated in the United States, Italy and Spain. Sources were T cells, B-cell-depleted T cells, or PBMCs; the material itself was cDNA or gDNA.

The V gene end was trimmed by 5 bases and the J gene end by 0 bases; junction bases not matched to a gene: 7. The CDR3 contains 16 residues. From germline, CDR1 is SGHVS and CDR2 FNYEAQ. This TCR derives from a woman in her seventies with acute or convalescent COVID-19. Sequencing used peripheral blood. The gene calls are TRBV7-6 and TRBJ2-1; 7 positions agree with TRBD1. The DNA of the CDR3 is TGTGCCAGCAGCCCCACGGACAGGAGCTCCTACAATGAGCAGTTCTTC. Protein sequence: CASSPTDRSSYNEQFF.